This T cell receptor beta chain was sequenced during a study of T cells in Graves' hyperthyroidism and ophthalmopathy. Study-wide results and limits: Most expanded thyroid clonotypes above 0.001 recurred in blood.

What was amplified from RNA transcripts were TCR beta CDR3 regions. In the first-round RT-PCR of the TCR CDR3, the HTBI primer set was used. One entry per CDR3 protein results from TCRdb running MiXCR on the multiplex PCR reads. The table has 500,000 to 750,000 distinct CDR3 sequences, approximately 14% seen once; the top ten hold around 7.8%. This clonotype was found many times. Its antigen is unknown. The CDR3 consists of 16 residues. V trimming: 3 bases; J trimming: 5 bases; junction bases outside the gene matches: 10. Per the germline V gene, CDR1 is SGHTA and CDR2 is FQGNSA. The sequence was collected from a woman aged 25 to 39 with Graves' hyperthyroidism. The material sequenced was blood. The genes are TRBV7-2 and TRBJ2-7; 10 bases fit TRBD2. The CDR3, as DNA: TGTGCCAGCAGCTTCTCCCCTAGCGGGAGTAGGAACGAGCAGTACTTC. It translates to CASSFSPSGSRNEQYF.